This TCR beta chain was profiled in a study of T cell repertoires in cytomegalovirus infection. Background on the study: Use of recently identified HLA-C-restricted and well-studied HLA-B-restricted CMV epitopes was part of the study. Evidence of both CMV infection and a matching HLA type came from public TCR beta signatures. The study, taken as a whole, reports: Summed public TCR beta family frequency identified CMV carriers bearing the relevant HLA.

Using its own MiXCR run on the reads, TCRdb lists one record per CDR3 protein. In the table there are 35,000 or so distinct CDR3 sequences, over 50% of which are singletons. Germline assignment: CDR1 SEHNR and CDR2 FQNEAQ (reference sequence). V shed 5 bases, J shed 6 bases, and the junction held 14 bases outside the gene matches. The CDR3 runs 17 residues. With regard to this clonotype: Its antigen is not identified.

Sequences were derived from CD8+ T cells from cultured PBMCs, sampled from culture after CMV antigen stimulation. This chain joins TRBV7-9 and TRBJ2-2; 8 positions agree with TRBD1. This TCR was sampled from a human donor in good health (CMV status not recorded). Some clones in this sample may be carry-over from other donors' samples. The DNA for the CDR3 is TGTGCCAGCAGCCCCAGACCGGGACAGGTCTCCCCCGGGGAGCTGTTTTTT. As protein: CASSPRPGQVSPGELFF.